This note documents a single T cell receptor beta chain sequence. Its matching antigen is unknown. The CDR3 sequence is 14 residues long. The germline gives CDR1 ENHRY, CDR2 SYGVKD. V lost 10 bases and J lost 10; bases outside the gene matches: 13. Time point described: week 35, safety follow-up. Every single dose of the vaccine, 300 ug of mutant IDH1 20-mer peptide, came with topical imiquimod. This sample is drawn from a study of a mutant IDH1 vaccine in newly diagnosed glioma. About the study: Treated patients showed a male proportion of approximately 60%, a female proportion of about 40%, and a mean age of 40.4 years.

Sequencing was performed with immunoSEQ multiplex PCR; in TCRdb, only in-frame clones are kept and a portion is missing. This repertoire shows more than 55,000 clones, around 80% found once; its top ten account for roughly 4.5%. J is TRBJ1-6 and V is TRBV10-3; 7 bases are a match to TRBD1. The receptor was derived from a man in his thirties or forties with glioma. Specimen: PBMCs, collected from a glioma patient whose treatment included an IDH1 peptide vaccine. CDR3: CASRGTAGGSPLHF. DNA of the CDR3: TGTGCCAGCAGGGGGACAGCCGGGGGATCACCCCTCCACTTT.